This T cell receptor beta chain was retrieved from a study of beta chain features in type 1 diabetes. Study results and limitations: All four CD4+ subsets from Type 1 diabetes patients carried moderately but significantly shorter TCRB CDR3s.

The authors reverse transcribed all of the isolated RNA, so sequencing captured expressed TCRB transcripts. Only in-frame clones appear in the TCRdb table, and some are missing; sequencing was by immunoSEQ multiplex PCR. This repertoire shows 640,000 or so clones, over 12% found once; its top ten account for 0.03% to 0.04%. In the case of this clone: Antigen unknown.

Losses at the gene ends were 2 bases for V and 0 bases for J; bases not matched to a gene: 2. This CDR3 has 16 residues. The V gene's germline CDR1 is SGHRS and CDR2 YFSETQ. This TCR was sampled from a man in his late teens or twenties with type 1 diabetes. Source material: naive CD4+ T cells from blood. The chain links TRBV5-1 to TRBJ2-7; TRBD2 matches at 13 bases. This CDR3 is CASSLGTSGISYEQYF. The CDR3 nucleotides are TGCGCCAGCAGCTTAGGGACTAGCGGGATCTCCTACGAGCAGTACTTC.